These 23 T cell receptor beta chains share one sample of origin, sequenced in a study of identical twins. TCRdb itself ran the 5' RACE reads through MiXCR, one entry per CDR3 protein. Among 1.5 million to 2 million distinct CDR3 sequences listed, 32% were seen once. The material sequenced was cord blood. The receptors here all came from a newborn girl in good health.

This clonotype turned up a few times. The chain uses TRBV4-2 and TRBJ2-7; 8 bases agree with TRBD1. The ends lost 3 bases at V and 2 bases at J; junction bases unmatched: 3. Germline CDR1 reads LGHNA; CDR2 reads YNFKEQ. The CDR3 contains 14 residues. CDR3 residues: CASSHGQGPYEQYF. The CDR3 DNA follows: TGTGCCAGCAGCCATGGACAGGGTCCCTACGAGCAGTACTTC.

The chain recombines TRBV2 with TRBJ2-1; TRBD2 matches 12 bases. Trimming removed 5 bases from V and 5 bases from J; junction bases left unmatched: 4. The germline CDR1 and CDR2 sequences are SNHLY and FYNNEI. The CDR3 is 15 residues long. CDR3 in DNA: TGTGCCAGCAGTAGACCTAGCGGGGGGGACAATGAGCAGTTCTTC. It specifies CASSRPSGGDNEQFF.

This clonotype was counted between two and nine times. CDR3 in DNA: TGTGCCAGCAGTGAAGTGGCGGTTAATTCACCCCTCCACTTT. As protein: CASSEVAVNSPLHF. The gene calls are TRBV6-1 and TRBJ1-6; D remains ambiguous. The ends were cut back, 1 base at V and 6 bases at J, with 7 bases in the middle. This CDR3 has 14 residues. CDR1 and CDR2 (germline): MNHNS, SASEGT.

With regard to this clonotype: A read error may explain this, as a much larger clone is one base away. The V gene is TRBV29-1, the J gene TRBJ2-1, with D possibly being TRBD2 (6 bases). This CDR3 is built from 15 residues. The V end lost 1 base, the J end lost 4 bases, and 14 bases lay between the germline ends. Germline CDR1 SQVTM, CDR2 ANQGSEA. The CDR3 sequence: CSVEGRERRYNEQFF. The CDR3 coding sequence is TGCAGCGTTGAAGGGAGGGAGCGAAGGTACAATGAGCAGTTCTTC.

This clonotype was counted a few times. The rearrangement joins TRBV29-1 to TRBJ1-1; D gene unclear. Germline V CDR1 and CDR2: SQVTM, ANQGSEA. The CDR3 is 11 residues long. V lost 5 bases and J lost 0, with 4 bases in between. This chain's CDR3 is CSVWMNTEAFF. Here the CDR3 DNA reads TGCAGCGTTTGGATGAACACTGAAGCTTTCTTT.

V and J are TRBV20-1 and TRBJ2-3; 7 nucleotides match TRBD2. The germline gives CDR1 DFQATT, CDR2 SNEGSKA (reference sequence). After removal of 4 bases from V and 2 bases from J, the junction contained 9 bases not matched to a gene. The CDR3 length is 15 residues. CDR3 sequence reads: CSATLWGGSTDTQYF. CDR3 coding DNA: TGCAGTGCTACCTTATGGGGGGGTTCCACAGATACGCAGTATTTT.

This clonotype was seen many times. The rearrangement joins TRBV5-1 to TRBJ2-7; perhaps TRBD2 as D (6 bases). The CDR3 is 12 residues long. Looked up from germline, CDR1 is SGHRS and CDR2 is YFSETQ. V was cut by 3 bases and J by 7 bases, with 11 bases left in between. The CDR3 DNA reads as TGCGCCAGCAGCTCGGAGGGTCTTGAGCAGTACTTC. It yields the protein CASSSEGLEQYF.

The rearrangement links TRBV4-2 to TRBJ2-1; possibly TRBD1 or TRBD2 for D (5 bases each). V lost 3 bases, J lost 1 base, and 13 bases lay in between. This CDR3 has 16 amino acids. The germline V gene has CDR1 LGHNA and CDR2 YNFKEQ. The CDR3 nucleotides read TGTGCCAGCAGCCACCCGGGACCCACATCCTACAATGAGCAGTTCTTC. It is translated as CASSHPGPTSYNEQFF.

This clonotype has ten or more counts. The chain couples TRBV12-3 or TRBV12-4 to TRBJ2-1; D not resolved. The CDR3 is 11 amino acids. V shed 5 bases and J shed 8 bases, with 7 bases lying between them. CDR3 bases: TGTGCCAGCAGTAGCTTAGATGAGCAGTTCTTC. The encoded protein is CASSSLDEQFF.

The chain uses TRBV6-2 or TRBV6-3 and TRBJ1-5; D uncertain. The CDR3 has 14 amino acids. Trimming left V 2 bases short and J 3 bases short, with 8 bases between. The germline CDR1 and CDR2 sequences are MNHEY and SVGEGT. The CDR3, as DNA: TGTGCCAGCAGTTACGGGCTGCTCAATCAGCCCCAGCATTTT. Translation gives CASSYGLLNQPQHF.

The CDR3 sequence is CASSYTTGGAFF. In DNA form, the CDR3 reads TGTGCCAGCAGTTACACCACAGGGGGAGCTTTCTTT. V is TRBV6-2 or TRBV6-3 and J is TRBJ1-1; TRBD1 agrees at 8 bases. This CDR3 region has 12 residues. Looked up from germline, CDR1 is MNHEY and CDR2 is SVGEGT. J was trimmed by 10 bases and V by 2 bases; bases with no gene match: 3.

The rearrangement joins TRBV5-1 to TRBJ1-1; D is undetermined. Germline assignment: CDR1 SGHRS and CDR2 YFSETQ. This CDR3 contains 15 residues. Trimming stripped 5 bases from V and 0 bases from J, with 14 bases between. CDR3 DNA sequence: TGCGCCAGCAGTCCCCAGGATATATTGAACACTGAAGCTTTCTTT. This gives the protein CASSPQDILNTEAFF.

This chain uses TRBV2 with TRBJ2-5, with D possibly being TRBD2 (6 bases). The J call may not be correct, given that the DNA end is closer to TRBJ2-7. CDR3 length equals 12 residues. CDR1 is SNHLY, CDR2 FYNNEI, per germline. The CDR3 reads CASSERLDEQYF. The CDR3 region has the DNA TGTGCCAGCAGTGAGAGACTAGACGAGCAGTACTTC.

J is TRBJ1-1 and V is TRBV20-1, with D hard to call. Germline CDR1 DFQATT, CDR2 SNEGSKA (reference sequence). V gave up 6 bases and J gave up 0 bases, with 5 bases separating them. CDR3 length: 11 amino acids. CDR3 region: CSALMNTEAFF. CDR3 bases: TGCAGTGCCCTTATGAACACTGAAGCTTTCTTT.

The chain employs TRBV4-2 and TRBJ1-6, with unresolved D. Trimming took 4 bases from V and 8 from J, leaving 18 bases between them. The CDR3 length is 16 residues. Germline CDR1 LGHNA, CDR2 YNFKEQ. The DNA for the CDR3 is TGTGCCAGCAGCCGGATCGCAGAGGTCTCGGATTCACCCCTCCACTTT. Residues: CASSRIAEVSDSPLHF.

This clonotype was detected a few times. This sequence joins TRBV10-3 and TRBJ2-5; D gene uncertain. The CDR3 totals 14 residues. Germline V CDR1 and CDR2: ENHRY, SYGVKD. Deletions cut 0 bases from V and 3 bases from J, with 8 bases between. CDR3: CAISESSLKETQYF. DNA of the CDR3: TGTGCCATCAGTGAGTCTAGCCTCAAAGAGACCCAGTACTTC.

This clonotype was detected many times. The chain couples TRBV4-2 to TRBJ1-2; no definite D call. This CDR3 has 16 amino acids. V lost 0 bases and J lost 3, with 14 bases in between. Germline values: CDR1 LGHNA, CDR2 YNFKEQ. The DNA for the CDR3 is TGTGCCAGCAGCCAAGATGCGGGGATATGGGACTATGGCTACACCTTC. This sequence encodes CASSQDAGIWDYGYTF.

V gene TRBV18 combines with J gene TRBJ2-7, with D possibly matching TRBD1 (6 bases). Trimming stripped 2 bases from V and 3 bases from J, with 11 bases between. Germline V gene lookup returns CDR1 KGHSH and CDR2 LQKENI. The CDR3 is 14 residues long. The CDR3 spells CASSPMGANYEQYF. The DNA for the CDR3 is TGTGCCAGCTCACCAATGGGGGCGAACTACGAGCAGTACTTC.

V gene TRBV6-5 combines with J gene TRBJ1-6; 10 nucleotides align to TRBD1. The CDR3 consists of 14 residues. Germline values: CDR1 MNHEY, CDR2 SVGAGI. V was clipped by 2 bases and J by 8 bases; unmatched bases: 0. The CDR3 reads CASSYDRGHSPLHF. The CDR3 region has the DNA TGTGCCAGCAGTTACGACAGGGGGCATTCACCCCTCCACTTT.

This clonotype came up a few times. The V call is TRBV5-1, the J call TRBJ2-1; 13 positions match TRBD2. Germline CDR1 and CDR2: SGHRS and YFSETQ. V shed 4 bases, J shed 6 bases, and the junction held 7 bases outside the gene matches. CDR3 length equals 16 residues. The chain's CDR3 is CASSPLTSGRANEQFF. The CDR3 DNA is TGCGCCAGCAGCCCTCTAACTAGCGGGAGGGCCAATGAGCAGTTCTTC.

In its sample, this clonotype was seen once. The chain recombines TRBV5-1 with TRBJ2-4; D assignment may be TRBD1 or TRBD2 (5 bases each). The end of the DNA aligns better with TRBJ2-7, so the J call may be wrong. The CDR3 is 15 residues long. Germline V gene data show CDR1 as SGHRS and CDR2 as YFSETQ. CDR3 protein: CASSLNQGSGFEQYF. The CDR3 DNA sequence: TGCGCCAGCAGCTTGAACCAGGGATCGGGGTTCGAGCAGTACTTC.

The chain has TRBV12-3 or TRBV12-4 and TRBJ2-1, with TRBD2 matching 9 bases. J lost 10 bases, V lost 5 bases, and 9 bases had no gene match. The CDR3 is made up of 14 amino acids. The chain's CDR3 is CASSPSGVGIEQFF. In DNA, the CDR3 is TGTGCCAGCAGTCCTAGCGGGGTCGGGATCGAGCAGTTCTTC.

This clonotype was counted a few times. This chain connects TRBV4-2 to TRBJ2-5; 8 positions agree with TRBD1. V was pared by 3 bases and J by 11 bases, with 14 bases of the junction left unmatched. The CDR3 extends over 15 amino acids. Germline V lookup: CDR1 LGHNA, CDR2 YNFKEQ. CDR3 sequence: CASSHRTGTYNEQYF. The DNA for the CDR3 is TGTGCCAGCAGCCACAGGACAGGGACCTACAATGAGCAGTACTTC.